This TCR beta chain is from a study of CD8+ T cells in alopecia areata. As for the study in general: The tofacitinib course ran for 6 to 18 months and was followed by 6 months off drug. Broader study findings: Patients displayed less clarity in TCR sharing than mice, a finding possibly related to HLA. There were also resident alphabeta T cells of normal skin sequenced in scalp samples.

cDNA reverse transcribed from extracted RNA served as the sequencing template. The table came from immunoSEQ multiplex PCR; TCRdb's copy has only in-frame clones and leaves some out. The table lists approximately 180,000 clones, 50% to 75% of them singletons, with 14% to 15% in the top ten. Lesional scalp punch biopsies and peripheral blood were collected from alopecia areata patients. The germline V and J ends were trimmed by 2 bases and 10 bases, with 15 bases remaining between them. Germline assignment: CDR1 KGHSH and CDR2 LQKENI. The CDR3 totals 15 residues. Remarks on this clone: Its antigen remains unknown.

This specimen was CD4+ T cells sorted from blood, taken at week 0. This sequence was found in a human donor with alopecia areata. This rearrangement joins TRBV18 to TRBJ1-6; the D is unclear. CDR3 DNA sequence: TGTGCCAGCTCACCAGCCGACTCGATGGGGTCACCCCTCCACTTT. Its translation: CASSPADSMGSPLHF.